One sample yielded the 32 T cell receptor beta chains listed below, sequenced in a study of shared clonotypes between healthy human individuals. Here immunoSEQ multiplex PCR was the method, and the copy in TCRdb shows in-frame clones only, minus some. The data show about 1.9 million clones, with approximately 92% seen just once and less than 2% held by the top ten. Naive CD8 cells comprised CD45RO-negative, CCR7-positively selected cells, excluding terminally differentiated effector memory CD45RA+ cells. The sequencing input was naive CD8+ T cells from PBMCs. Every receptor here comes from a man aged 18 to 35 in good health. Some clones in this sample may be carry-over from other donors' samples.

The chain uses TRBV6-5 and TRBJ2-7, with D unclear. V lost 0 bases, J lost 4 bases, and 16 bases lay in between. CDR1 is MNHEY, CDR2 SVGAGI, per germline. This CDR3 has 16 residues. The CDR3 reads CASSYSSGEGLYEQYF. In nucleotides, the CDR3 is TGTGCCAGCAGTTACTCGTCAGGTGAAGGGCTATACGAGCAGTACTTC.

V and J are TRBV5-4 and TRBJ1-3; no clear D gene. Deletions cut 7 bases from V and 1 base from J, with 12 bases between. The CDR3 loop spans 14 amino acids. Germline V CDR1 and CDR2: SGHNT, YYREEE (reference sequence). The CDR3 loop reads CASGLDGSGNTIYF. The CDR3 bases are TGTGCCAGCGGGTTGGACGGGTCTGGAAACACCATATATTTT.

This sequence joins TRBV5-5 and TRBJ2-1, with TRBD2 matching over 13 bases. With V trimmed by 3 bases and J by 8 bases, 8 bases remained unmatched. The CDR3 is made up of 16 amino acids. Germline V lookup: CDR1 SGHKS, CDR2 YYEKEE (reference sequence). In DNA, the CDR3 is TGTGCCAGCAGCTACCCCACTAGCGGGAGGGCCCATGAGCAGTTCTTC. It encodes CASSYPTSGRAHEQFF. The whole variable domain, remainder taken from reference TRBV5-5 and TRBJ2-1, is DAGVTQSPTHLIKTRGQQVTLRCSPISGHKSVSWYQQVLGQGPQFIFQYYEKEERGRGNFPDRFSARQFPNYSSELNVNALLLGDSALYLCASSYPTSGRAHEQFFGPGTRLTVL.

This clone was counted once. This chain joins TRBV27 and TRBJ1-5, with 10 bases that match TRBD1. This CDR3 is built from 14 residues. V lost 4 bases, J lost 6 bases, and 3 bases stayed unmatched. CDR1 is MNHEY, CDR2 SMNVEV, per germline (reference sequence). The CDR3 region has the DNA TGTGCCAGCAGTTCGACAGGGGGCGCTCAGCCCCAGCATTTT. Translation gives CASSSTGGAQPQHF.

This clone was seen a single time. This chain links TRBV15 with TRBJ1-5; no reliable D call. The CDR3 is 18 residues long. V was cut by 0 bases and J by 0 bases, with 15 bases left in between. CDR1 is LNHNV, CDR2 YYDKDF, per germline (reference sequence). CDR3 coding DNA: TGTGCCACCAGCAGAGATTCTCCGGGAAGTTATAGCAATCAGCCCCAGCATTTT. Its translation: CATSRDSPGSYSNQPQHF. The complete variable domain, with remaining parts taken from reference TRBV15 and TRBJ1-5, reads DAMVIQNPRYQVTQFGKPVTLSCSQTLNHNVMYWYQQKSSQAPKLLFHYYDKDFNNEADTPDNFQSRRPNTSFCFLDIRSPGLGDTAMYLCATSRDSPGSYSNQPQHFGDGTRLSIL.

The chain employs TRBV15 and TRBJ2-3; perhaps TRBD1 as D (5 bases). The germline CDR1 and CDR2 sequences are LNHNV and YYDKDF (reference sequence). The CDR3 has 14 amino acids. Trimming pared 7 bases from V and 5 bases from J, leaving 16 bases between. Here the CDR3 reads CATNQPGFRDTQYF. The CDR3 bases are TGTGCCACCAATCAGCCAGGGTTTCGAGATACGCAGTATTTT.

J is TRBJ2-5 and V is TRBV28; D possibly corresponds to TRBD2 (6 bases). CDR3 length equals 16 residues. CDR1 is MDHEN and CDR2 is SYDVKM in the germline V gene. V lost 5 bases and J lost 4, with 20 bases in between. CDR3 DNA sequence: TGTGCCAGCAGTCCCTGGGACTCTACGGTCCCAGAGACCCAGTACTTC. Amino acids: CASSPWDSTVPETQYF.

The gene calls are TRBV30 and TRBJ2-1, with a tentative D call TRBD2 (6 bases). In germline, CDR1 is GTSNPN, CDR2 SVGIG (reference sequence). The germline V and J ends were trimmed by 0 bases and 7 bases, with 19 bases remaining between them. The CDR3 runs to 16 residues. Here the CDR3 reads CAWSVGITGVNNEQFF. In DNA, the CDR3 is TGTGCCTGGAGTGTTGGGATAACGGGAGTGAATAATGAGCAGTTCTTC.

This clone was seen once. The same CDR3 can be traced to other DNA sequences in this sample. V usage is TRBV19 and J usage is TRBJ2-2; D is unclear. The CDR3 totals 14 residues. Trimming removed 3 bases at V and 2 bases at J, with 7 bases between. The germline V gene has CDR1 LNHDA and CDR2 SQIVND (reference sequence). Written as DNA, the CDR3 is TGTGCCAGTAGTATCTTCGAAAACACCGGGGAGCTGTTTTTT. This encodes CASSIFENTGELFF.

Turning to this clone: Relative to the germline gene, one junction end is altered; a read error may explain this. This chain joins TRBV7-9 and TRBJ1-2; D gene uncertain. CDR1 is SEHNR, CDR2 FQNEAQ, per germline (reference sequence). The CDR3 has 10 amino acids. The DNA of the CDR3 is TGTGCCAGCAGCCCCGCAACTCGGTGGTTC. Encoded protein: CASSPATRWF.

This rearrangement joins TRBV18 to TRBJ2-7, with D tentatively TRBD1 or TRBD2 (6 bases each). This CDR3 is 17 amino acids long. Deletions cut 0 bases from V and 4 bases from J, with 19 bases between. CDR1 and CDR2 (germline): KGHSH, LQKENI. The CDR3, as DNA: TGTGCCAGCTCACCACCGGGGGGCGGCACTTTAGGGTACGAGCAGTACTTC. Protein sequence: CASSPPGGGTLGYEQYF.

V usage is TRBV5-4 and J usage is TRBJ2-2, with TRBD1 identical over 7 bases. Germline loops: CDR1 SGHNT, CDR2 YYREEE (reference sequence). There are 15 residues in the CDR3. V shed 3 bases and J 3 bases; nucleotides not matched to a gene: 5. This CDR3 is CASSSGTAYTGELFF. In DNA form, the CDR3 reads TGTGCCAGCAGCTCCGGGACAGCTTACACCGGGGAGCTGTTTTTT.

V usage is TRBV7-8 and J usage is TRBJ1-1, with D possibly TRBD1 on 5 matching bases. Germline CDR1 reads SGHVS; CDR2 reads FQNEAQ. The CDR3 loop spans 16 amino acids. V was pared by 2 bases and J by 0 bases, with 13 bases between. CDR3 protein: CASSLLRDSLNTEAFF. The CDR3 DNA reads as TGTGCCAGCAGCTTACTTAGAGACAGCTTGAACACTGAAGCTTTCTTT. Looking up the rest from reference TRBV7-8 and TRBJ1-1 gives the full variable domain: GAGVSQSPRYKVAKRGQDVALRCDPISGHVSLFWYQQALGQGPEFLTYFQNEAQLDKSGLPSDRFFAERPEGSVSTLKIQRTQQEDSAVYLCASSLLRDSLNTEAFFGQGTRLTVV.

This chain uses TRBV9 with TRBJ2-7, with TRBD2 identical over 8 bases. After removal of 4 bases from V and 2 bases from J, the junction contained 8 bases not matched to a gene. The germline gives CDR1 SGDLS, CDR2 YYNGEE. The CDR3 length is 15 residues. The CDR3 spells CASSPGGAGPYEQYF. Here the CDR3 DNA reads TGTGCCAGCAGCCCGGGGGGGGCAGGGCCCTACGAGCAGTACTTC.

This clone was detected only once. The rearrangement links TRBV5-6 to TRBJ2-1; D gene ambiguous. The CDR3 runs to 13 residues. The V gene lost 1 base and the J gene lost 7 bases, with 9 bases spanning the gap. CDR1 and CDR2 (germline): SGHDT, YYEEEE. CDR3 coding DNA: TGTGCCAGCAGCTTGTTAACCCCGAATGAGCAGTTCTTC. It codes for CASSLLTPNEQFF.

The chain links TRBV28 to TRBJ2-7, with D possibly matching TRBD2 (6 bases). The CDR3 extends over 15 amino acids. V lost 2 bases and J 2 bases, leaving 13 bases between the germline ends. The germline CDR1 and CDR2 sequences are MDHEN and SYDVKM. In DNA form, the CDR3 reads TGTGCCAGCAGTTTACCGAGGAGGGGACCCTACGAGCAGTACTTC. It codes for CASSLPRRGPYEQYF.

The rearrangement uses TRBV5-6 and TRBJ1-1; D remains ambiguous. The CDR3 length is 13 residues. Germline CDR1 SGHDT, CDR2 YYEEEE. Trimming removed 3 bases at V and 1 base at J, with 7 bases between. The CDR3 loop is CASSSTENTEAFF. Written as DNA, the CDR3 is TGTGCCAGCAGCTCGACGGAGAACACTGAAGCTTTCTTT.

The V gene is TRBV6-6, the J gene TRBJ2-7; D is perhaps TRBD2 (5 bases). The germline V gene has CDR1 MNHNY and CDR2 SVGAGI (reference sequence). CDR3 length: 11 residues. Trimming cost V 3 bases and J 7 bases, with 7 bases left between them. Written as DNA, the CDR3 is TGTGCCAGCAGTTATACGGGGGAGCAGTACTTC. The encoded protein is CASSYTGEQYF.

J is TRBJ2-3 and V is TRBV5-5; D is undetermined. With 7 bases removed from V and 4 bases from J, the gap between germline ends came to 13 bases. The CDR3 extends over 13 amino acids. CDR1 SGHKS and CDR2 YYEKEE come from the germline V gene (reference sequence). CDR3 nucleotides: TGTGCCAGCTGTGTCGATTTGGCAGATACGCAGTATTTT. Amino acid sequence: CASCVDLADTQYF.

This clone has just one count. The chain combines TRBV7-9 with TRBJ2-1; unclear D gene. CDR1 and CDR2 (germline): SEHNR, FQNEAQ (reference sequence). This CDR3 spans 15 amino acids. V dropped 2 bases and J dropped 0 bases, with 8 bases sitting between them. CDR3 bases: TGTGCCAGCAGCTTATCGGGCCGCTCCTACAATGAGCAGTTCTTC. This translates into CASSLSGRSYNEQFF.

This chain uses TRBV27 with TRBJ1-4, with no clear D. CDR3 size: 14 residues. V was trimmed by 3 bases and J by 0 bases, leaving 5 bases between them. Per the germline V gene, CDR1 is MNHEY and CDR2 is SMNVEV (reference sequence). The CDR3 region is CASSFSTTNEKLFF. In DNA, the CDR3 is TGTGCCAGCAGTTTCTCGACAACTAATGAAAAACTGTTTTTT. Complete variable domain (other parts from reference TRBV27 and TRBJ1-4): EAQVTQNPRYLITVTGKKLTVTCSQNMNHEYMSWYRQDPGLGLRQIYYSMNVEVTDKGDVPEGYKVSRKEKRNFPLILESPSPNQTSLYFCASSFSTTNEKLFFGSGTQLSVL.

This chain joins TRBV29-1 and TRBJ1-2; D remains unclear. This CDR3 has 12 residues. The V and J ends lost 7 bases and 6 bases respectively, with 15 bases between them. Germline CDR1 and CDR2: SQVTM and ANQGSEA. CDR3 sequence (DNA): TGCAGCGCGATGACGGGGAGAAATGGCTACACCTTC. This gives the protein CSAMTGRNGYTF.

In the case of this clone: The sample carries other DNA sequences with the same CDR3. The V call is TRBV11-2, the J call TRBJ2-7, with 7 nucleotides matching TRBD1. V was clipped by 3 bases and J by 2 bases; unmatched bases: 4. CDR3 size: 14 residues. The V gene's germline CDR1 is SGHAT and CDR2 FQNNGV. CDR3 sequence (DNA): TGTGCCAGCAGCTTCGGGACAGCAGCCTACGAGCAGTACTTC. Translation: CASSFGTAAYEQYF.

This clone is a singleton in its sample. CDR3 nucleotides: TGTGCCAGCAGGGGACAGGGGGCCAAAAACATTCAGTACTTC. Amino acid sequence: CASRGQGAKNIQYF. The rearrangement links TRBV13 to TRBJ2-4; the match to TRBD1 covers 10 bases. The V and J ends lost 6 bases and 1 base, in that order; junction bases with no gene match: 0. Germline V gene lookup returns CDR1 PRHDT and CDR2 FYEKMQ (reference sequence). The CDR3 has 14 amino acids. Variable domain in full (rest from reference TRBV13 and TRBJ2-4): AAGVIQSPRHLIKEKRETATLKCYPIPRHDTVYWYQQGPGQDPQFLISFYEKMQSDKGSIPDRFSAQQFSDYHSELNMSSLELGDSALYFCASRGQGAKNIQYFGAGTRLSVL.

V gene TRBV2 combines with J gene TRBJ2-1; TRBD2 matches 8 bases. CDR3 length: 14 residues. The V segment lost 4 bases and the J segment 8 bases; nucleotides outside the gene matches: 7. Germline CDR1 is SNHLY and CDR2 is FYNNEI. CDR3 sequence reads: CASSALAGRDEQFF. CDR3 coding DNA: TGTGCCAGCAGTGCCCTAGCGGGCAGAGATGAGCAGTTCTTC.

The chain employs TRBV4-1 and TRBJ1-1, with 11 bases fitting TRBD1. Germline V gives CDR1 MGHRA, CDR2 YSYEKL. The ends lost 4 bases at V and 4 bases at J; junction bases unmatched: 8. CDR3 length: 16 residues. CDR3: CASSPQKGTGGTEAFF. The DNA of the CDR3 is TGCGCCAGCAGCCCGCAAAAAGGGACAGGGGGCACTGAAGCTTTCTTT.

The chain carries TRBV13 and TRBJ2-7; 7 bases line up with TRBD1. V shed 5 bases, J shed 0 bases, and the junction held 7 bases outside the gene matches. The CDR3 runs to 15 residues. The V gene's germline CDR1 is PRHDT and CDR2 FYEKMQ (reference sequence). In DNA, the CDR3 is TGTGCCAGCAGCCTACAGGGGTCGAGCTCCTACGAGCAGTACTTC. Translated, it gives CASSLQGSSSYEQYF.

The gene calls are TRBV10-3 and TRBJ2-7; D is undetermined. The ends were cut back, 6 bases at V and 4 bases at J, with 16 bases in the middle. This CDR3 contains 14 residues. Germline V gene data show CDR1 as ENHRY and CDR2 as SYGVKD. CDR3 sequence (DNA): TGTGCCATCAGCCTGCGGACCTCTTCGTACGAGCAGTACTTC. Protein sequence: CAISLRTSSYEQYF.

Comment on this clone: The same CDR3 arises from other DNA sequences in this sample as well. The chain joins TRBV30 to TRBJ2-7; D may be TRBD1 (6 bases). Trimming removed 0 bases from V and 2 bases from J, with 11 bases in between. Germline V gives CDR1 GTSNPN, CDR2 SVGIG (reference sequence). This CDR3 is 14 amino acids long. The CDR3 here is CAWSVGRGAYEQYF. The CDR3 nucleotides are TGTGCCTGGAGTGTAGGCAGGGGAGCCTACGAGCAGTACTTC. Drawing the rest from reference TRBV30 and TRBJ2-7, the complete variable domain is SQTIHQWPATLVQPVGSPLSLECTVEGTSNPNLYWYRQAAGRGLQLLFYSVGIGQISSEVPQNLSASRPQDRQFILSSKKLLLSDSGFYLCAWSVGRGAYEQYFGPGTRLTVT.

The chain is built from TRBV28 and TRBJ2-1; D perhaps matches TRBD1 (6 bases). The germline CDR1 and CDR2 sequences are MDHEN and SYDVKM. V was cut by 2 bases and J by 7 bases, with 18 bases left in between. The CDR3 loop spans 16 amino acids. The CDR3, as DNA: TGTGCCAGCAGTTTAGAAATAACAGGGCTTGGGAATGAGCAGTTCTTC. It encodes CASSLEITGLGNEQFF.

The chain recombines TRBV9 with TRBJ2-3; 7 nucleotides match TRBD2. Per germline, CDR1 SGDLS and CDR2 YYNGEE. CDR3 length equals 18 residues. J lost 4 bases, V lost 4 bases, and 18 bases had no gene match. The CDR3 nucleotides are TGTGCCAGCAGCCCAAAAGAAATGTGGCGGGAGATGCCAGATACGCAGTATTTT. Translation: CASSPKEMWREMPDTQYF.

J is TRBJ1-4 and V is TRBV27; tentatively, D is TRBD1 (6 bases). The CDR3 is made up of 15 amino acids. Germline lookup yields CDR1 MNHEY and CDR2 SMNVEV (reference sequence). V dropped 2 bases and J dropped 5 bases, with 12 bases sitting between them. The CDR3 DNA is TGTGCCAGCAGTTTAACAGTAGGGGGGAATGAAAAACTGTTTTTT. Translating gives CASSLTVGGNEKLFF.